The rows below give T cell receptor beta chains drawn from one sample of a study of OX40 agonist ivuxolimab in advanced cancers. The assay was immunoSEQ multiplex PCR, and TCRdb's table has in-frame clones only and misses some. This table holds tens of thousands of clones, 75% to 90% found once. This specimen consisted of CD4+ or CD8+ T cells sorted from blood, obtained in a trial of the OX40 agonist ivuxolimab. All receptors come from an adult with an advanced solid tumor such as melanoma, head and neck, liver or kidney cancer. Each CDR3 is given with its conserved first and last residue. A D gene is named only where the DNA matches it firmly. Some rows have no size entry. The others give once, few or many, or a class for an expanded clone.

v_call: TRBV5-1; cdr3_length: 13; j_call: TRBJ2-7; d_call: -; clone_size: -; cdr3_aa: CASSSRSGSEQYF; cdr3_nt: TGCGCCAGCAGCAGCAGATCAGGGAGCGAGCAGTACTTC
v_call: TRBV7-9; cdr3_length: 13; j_call: TRBJ2-5; d_call: -; clone_size: once; cdr3_aa: CASSQSGGETQYF; cdr3_nt: TGTGCCAGCAGCCAAAGTGGCGGGGAGACCCAGTACTTC
v_call: TRBV6-5; cdr3_length: 13; j_call: TRBJ1-1; d_call: -; clone_size: -; cdr3_aa: CASSWRANTEAFF; cdr3_nt: TGTGCCAGCAGTTGGAGGGCGAACACTGAAGCTTTCTTT
v_call: TRBV19; cdr3_length: 16; j_call: TRBJ2-7; d_call: -; clone_size: -; cdr3_aa: CASIPRIEDRSYEQYF; cdr3_nt: TGTGCCAGTATCCCCCGGATAGAAGACAGATCCTACGAGCAGTACTTC
v_call: TRBV19; cdr3_length: 16; j_call: TRBJ2-7; d_call: -; clone_size: -; cdr3_aa: CASSIDRAGDSYEQYF; cdr3_nt: TGTGCCAGTAGTATAGATAGGGCAGGGGACTCCTACGAGCAGTACTTC
v_call: TRBV18; cdr3_length: 16; j_call: TRBJ1-5; d_call: -; clone_size: -; cdr3_aa: CASSPGQGGNNQPQHF; cdr3_nt: TGTGCCAGCTCACCGGGGCAGGGCGGGAACAATCAGCCCCAGCATTTT
v_call: TRBV2; cdr3_length: 15; j_call: TRBJ2-2; d_call: -; clone_size: -; cdr3_aa: CASSIGTANTGELFF; cdr3_nt: TGTGCCAGCAGCATAGGGACGGCGAACACCGGGGAGCTGTTTTTT
v_call: TRBV6-5; cdr3_length: 15; j_call: TRBJ1-1; d_call: -; clone_size: -; cdr3_aa: CASNVRTPGAGEAFF; cdr3_nt: TGTGCCAGCAATGTGAGGACCCCCGGAGCCGGCGAAGCTTTCTTT
v_call: TRBV19; cdr3_length: 11; j_call: TRBJ1-4; d_call: -; clone_size: -; cdr3_aa: CASSNPEKLFF; cdr3_nt: TGTGCCAGTAGTAACCCTGAAAAACTGTTTTTT
v_call: TRBV5-6; cdr3_length: 15; j_call: TRBJ1-4; d_call: -; clone_size: -; cdr3_aa: CASSIERESTEKLFF; cdr3_nt: TGTGCCAGCAGCATTGAGAGGGAGAGTACTGAAAAACTGTTTTTT
v_call: TRBV19; cdr3_length: 14; j_call: TRBJ2-5; d_call: TRBD1; clone_size: few; cdr3_aa: CASRRTGGRETQYF; cdr3_nt: TGTGCCAGTAGAAGGACAGGGGGCAGAGAGACCCAGTACTTC
v_call: TRBV28; cdr3_length: 17; j_call: TRBJ2-7; d_call: -; clone_size: -; cdr3_aa: CASSFKIVSGGTYEQYF; cdr3_nt: TGTGCCAGCAGTTTCAAGATCGTTTCCGGGGGTACCTACGAGCAGTACTTC
v_call: TRBV4-2; cdr3_length: 16; j_call: TRBJ1-3; d_call: -; clone_size: -; cdr3_aa: CASSQDRDISGNTIYF; cdr3_nt: TGTGCCAGCAGCCAAGACCGGGACATCTCTGGAAACACCATATATTTT
v_call: TRBV28; cdr3_length: 16; j_call: TRBJ2-3; d_call: -; clone_size: few; cdr3_aa: CASSSARGGGTDTQYF; cdr3_nt: TGTGCCAGCAGTTCCGCGAGAGGGGGGGGCACAGATACGCAGTATTTT
v_call: TRBV28; cdr3_length: 14; j_call: TRBJ1-5; d_call: -; clone_size: once; cdr3_aa: CASRGVYSNQPQHF; cdr3_nt: TGTGCCAGCAGGGGAGTATATAGCAATCAGCCCCAGCATTTT
v_call: TRBV28; cdr3_length: 14; j_call: TRBJ2-5; d_call: TRBD1; clone_size: -; cdr3_aa: CASSWGTVQETQYF; cdr3_nt: TGTGCCAGCAGTTGGGGGACAGTACAAGAGACCCAGTACTTC
v_call: TRBV2; cdr3_length: 12; j_call: TRBJ1-2; d_call: -; clone_size: -; cdr3_aa: CASSRADYGYTF; cdr3_nt: TGTGCCAGCAGTCGAGCAGACTATGGCTACACCTTC
v_call: TRBV7-3; cdr3_length: 12; j_call: TRBJ2-1; d_call: -; clone_size: -; cdr3_aa: CASSLSGNEQFF; cdr3_nt: TGTGCCAGCAGCTTATCGGGTAATGAGCAGTTCTTC
v_call: TRBV19; cdr3_length: 14; j_call: TRBJ2-5; d_call: TRBD1; clone_size: -; cdr3_aa: CASSPRQGEETQYF; cdr3_nt: TGTGCCAGTAGTCCACGACAGGGGGAAGAGACCCAGTACTTC
v_call: TRBV7-2; cdr3_length: 14; j_call: TRBJ2-4; d_call: -; clone_size: once; cdr3_aa: CASSVQGPGNIQYF; cdr3_nt: TGTGCCAGCAGCGTACAGGGCCCCGGCAACATTCAGTACTTC
v_call: TRBV6-5; cdr3_length: 14; j_call: TRBJ1-2; d_call: TRBD1; clone_size: -; cdr3_aa: CASRRDRGIYGYTF; cdr3_nt: TGTGCCAGCAGACGGGACAGGGGTATCTATGGCTACACCTTC
v_call: TRBV28; cdr3_length: 13; j_call: TRBJ2-7; d_call: -; clone_size: -; cdr3_aa: CASSHRESYEQYF; cdr3_nt: TGTGCCAGCAGTCACCGGGAAAGCTACGAGCAGTACTTC
v_call: TRBV28; cdr3_length: 15; j_call: TRBJ1-6; d_call: -; clone_size: -; cdr3_aa: CASSLGSTSGYVLHF; cdr3_nt: TGTGCCAGCAGTTTAGGGAGCACCTCTGGTTACGTCCTCCACTTT
v_call: TRBV28; cdr3_length: 16; j_call: TRBJ1-2; d_call: TRBD1; clone_size: -; cdr3_aa: CASSSGTVTALYGYTF; cdr3_nt: TGTGCCAGCAGTTCCGGGACAGTAACCGCTCTCTATGGCTACACCTTC
v_call: TRBV28; cdr3_length: 14; j_call: TRBJ2-7; d_call: TRBD1; clone_size: -; cdr3_aa: CASSPGQSGDEQYF; cdr3_nt: TGTGCCAGCAGCCCGGGACAGTCCGGGGACGAGCAGTACTTC
v_call: TRBV5-8; cdr3_length: 16; j_call: TRBJ1-5; d_call: -; clone_size: once; cdr3_aa: CASSRLLTAGHQPQHF; cdr3_nt: TGTGCCAGCAGTCGATTACTTACGGCAGGGCATCAGCCCCAGCATTTT
v_call: TRBV7-2; cdr3_length: 13; j_call: TRBJ1-1; d_call: -; clone_size: -; cdr3_aa: CASSRTQGTEAFF; cdr3_nt: TGTGCCAGCAGCCGTACCCAGGGCACTGAAGCTTTCTTT
v_call: TRBV30; cdr3_length: 12; j_call: TRBJ1-1; d_call: -; clone_size: -; cdr3_aa: CAWGQSNTEAFF; cdr3_nt: TGTGCCTGGGGACAATCGAACACTGAAGCTTTCTTT
v_call: TRBV10-2; cdr3_length: 14; j_call: TRBJ1-2; d_call: TRBD1; clone_size: -; cdr3_aa: CASSGLQGGYGYTF; cdr3_nt: TGCGCCAGCAGTGGATTACAGGGGGGCTATGGCTACACCTTC
v_call: TRBV6-5; cdr3_length: 11; j_call: TRBJ2-5; d_call: -; clone_size: -; cdr3_aa: CAVARGETQYF; cdr3_nt: TGTGCCGTCGCTCGTGGGGAGACCCAGTACTTC
v_call: TRBV4-1; cdr3_length: 19; j_call: TRBJ2-1; d_call: -; clone_size: -; cdr3_aa: CASSQDGTTQGAAYNEQFF; cdr3_nt: TGCGCCAGCAGCCAAGACGGGACAACCCAAGGGGCCGCCTACAATGAGCAGTTCTTC
v_call: TRBV2; cdr3_length: 15; j_call: TRBJ1-5; d_call: TRBD1; clone_size: -; cdr3_aa: CASLPGTGAHQPQHF; cdr3_nt: TGTGCCAGCCTACCTGGGACAGGGGCCCATCAGCCCCAGCATTTT
v_call: TRBV11-3; cdr3_length: 16; j_call: TRBJ2-2; d_call: -; clone_size: -; cdr3_aa: CASSLAAGAPTGELFF; cdr3_nt: TGTGCCAGCAGCTTAGCGGCGGGGGCCCCCACCGGGGAGCTGTTTTTT
v_call: TRBV27; cdr3_length: 14; j_call: TRBJ1-4; d_call: TRBD1; clone_size: once; cdr3_aa: CASRRQGSNEKLFF; cdr3_nt: TGTGCCAGCAGGAGACAGGGGAGTAATGAAAAACTGTTTTTT
v_call: TRBV6-5; cdr3_length: 15; j_call: TRBJ2-2; d_call: -; clone_size: -; cdr3_aa: CASRPTYTNTGELFF; cdr3_nt: TGTGCCAGCAGACCAACTTACACGAACACCGGGGAGCTGTTTTTT
v_call: TRBV6-6; cdr3_length: 13; j_call: TRBJ1-1; d_call: -; clone_size: few; cdr3_aa: CAPGGLGYTEAFF; cdr3_nt: TGTGCCCCCGGGGGACTAGGGTACACTGAAGCTTTCTTT
v_call: TRBV4-3; cdr3_length: 19; j_call: TRBJ2-4; d_call: TRBD2; clone_size: -; cdr3_aa: CASSQDPATSGGSKNIQYF; cdr3_nt: TGCGCCAGCAGCCAAGATCCGGCGACTAGCGGGGGTTCCAAAAACATTCAGTACTTC
v_call: TRBV18; cdr3_length: 13; j_call: TRBJ1-1; d_call: -; clone_size: -; cdr3_aa: CASSLGENTEAFF; cdr3_nt: TGTGCCAGCTCGCTAGGGGAGAACACTGAAGCTTTCTTT
v_call: TRBV20-1; cdr3_length: 11; j_call: TRBJ1-3; d_call: -; clone_size: -; cdr3_aa: CSAHVENTIYF; cdr3_nt: TGCAGTGCTCATGTAGAAAACACCATATATTTT
v_call: TRBV5-4; cdr3_length: 13; j_call: TRBJ1-2; d_call: TRBD1; clone_size: -; cdr3_aa: CALRETGDYGYTF; cdr3_nt: TGTGCCCTCCGGGAGACAGGGGACTATGGCTACACCTTC
v_call: TRBV6-5; cdr3_length: 14; j_call: TRBJ1-4; d_call: -; clone_size: -; cdr3_aa: CASSPGYTNEKLFF; cdr3_nt: TGTGCCAGCAGTCCAGGGTATACTAATGAAAAACTGTTTTTT
v_call: TRBV11-2; cdr3_length: 13; j_call: TRBJ2-7; d_call: -; clone_size: -; cdr3_aa: CASSLVGGYEQYF; cdr3_nt: TGTGCCAGCAGCTTAGTAGGCGGCTACGAGCAGTACTTC
v_call: TRBV6-1; cdr3_length: 12; j_call: TRBJ2-1; d_call: -; clone_size: -; cdr3_aa: CAIRYSYNEQFF; cdr3_nt: TGTGCCATCCGATACTCCTACAATGAGCAGTTCTTC
v_call: TRBV5-1; cdr3_length: 13; j_call: TRBJ2-3; d_call: TRBD1; clone_size: -; cdr3_aa: CASSTDRVDTQYF; cdr3_nt: TGCGCCAGCAGCACCGACAGGGTAGATACGCAGTATTTT
v_call: TRBV29-1; cdr3_length: 13; j_call: TRBJ1-2; d_call: -; clone_size: -; cdr3_aa: CSIRRGANYGYTF; cdr3_nt: TGCAGCATCCGACGAGGGGCTAACTATGGCTACACCTTC
v_call: TRBV10-3; cdr3_length: 14; j_call: TRBJ2-3; d_call: -; clone_size: few; cdr3_aa: CAISDSTGTDTQYF; cdr3_nt: TGTGCCATCAGTGACTCTACAGGCACAGATACGCAGTATTTT
v_call: TRBV18; cdr3_length: 14; j_call: TRBJ2-7; d_call: -; clone_size: -; cdr3_aa: CASSPDFGLYEQYF; cdr3_nt: TGTGCCAGCTCACCAGACTTCGGGTTATACGAGCAGTACTTC
v_call: TRBV5-1; cdr3_length: 13; j_call: TRBJ2-2; d_call: -; clone_size: -; cdr3_aa: CASSLASTGELFF; cdr3_nt: TGCGCCAGCAGCTTGGCAAGCACCGGGGAGCTGTTTTTT
v_call: TRBV13; cdr3_length: 16; j_call: TRBJ1-3; d_call: -; clone_size: -; cdr3_aa: CASSRRQVLSGNTIYF; cdr3_nt: TGTGCCAGCAGCCGTCGACAGGTTCTCTCTGGAAACACCATATATTTT
v_call: TRBV5-1; cdr3_length: 15; j_call: TRBJ2-1; d_call: -; clone_size: -; cdr3_aa: CASRSGAGFIGEQFF; cdr3_nt: TGCGCCAGCAGGTCTGGAGCGGGTTTTATCGGTGAGCAGTTCTTC
v_call: TRBV7-2; cdr3_length: 16; j_call: TRBJ2-3; d_call: -; clone_size: -; cdr3_aa: CASSSGPAGNADTQYF; cdr3_nt: TGTGCCAGCAGCTCCGGGCCGGCGGGGAATGCAGATACGCAGTATTTT
v_call: TRBV2; cdr3_length: 11; j_call: TRBJ1-2; d_call: -; clone_size: -; cdr3_aa: CASSEARGYTF; cdr3_nt: TGTGCCAGCAGTGAAGCCCGTGGCTACACCTTC
v_call: TRBV7-3; cdr3_length: 14; j_call: TRBJ2-1; d_call: -; clone_size: -; cdr3_aa: CASSAEGVIKEQFF; cdr3_nt: TGTGCCAGCAGCGCCGAAGGGGTGATTAAGGAGCAGTTCTTC
v_call: TRBV30; cdr3_length: 14; j_call: TRBJ1-1; d_call: -; clone_size: -; cdr3_aa: CAWSLGRDNTEAFF; cdr3_nt: TGTGCCTGGAGTCTAGGACGGGATAACACTGAAGCTTTCTTT
v_call: TRBV5-1; cdr3_length: 16; j_call: TRBJ2-5; d_call: TRBD2; clone_size: -; cdr3_aa: CASRLSSGGARETQYF; cdr3_nt: TGCGCCAGCAGATTGTCTAGCGGGGGGGCCCGAGAGACCCAGTACTTC
v_call: TRBV14; cdr3_length: 17; j_call: TRBJ2-3; d_call: -; clone_size: -; cdr3_aa: CASSQDYGGYRTDTQYF; cdr3_nt: TGTGCCAGCAGCCAAGATTACGGCGGTTATCGCACAGATACGCAGTATTTT
v_call: TRBV5-5; cdr3_length: 13; j_call: TRBJ2-3; d_call: -; clone_size: -; cdr3_aa: CASSGPYTDTQYF; cdr3_nt: TGTGCCAGCAGCGGACCTTACACAGATACGCAGTATTTT